This entry lists 25 T cell receptor beta chains sequenced from one sample in a study of shared clonotypes between healthy human individuals. Clones were read by immunoSEQ multiplex PCR, and TCRdb kept only the in-frame ones, dropping some. The sample shows under 850,000 clones, 72% of them seen only once. The sample comprised memory CD4+ T cells sorted from blood. The sample's subset: CD45RA-negative fraction. Receptors originate from a woman in her twenties or thirties in good health.

The gene calls are TRBV29-1 and TRBJ1-5; TRBD1 matches at 7 bases. This CDR3 spans 12 amino acids. Germline-derived CDR1 and CDR2 are SQVTM and ANQGSEA. Germline trimming cut 7 bases from V and 5 bases from J; bases unmatched to any gene: 5. CDR3 sequence reads: CSGGDRDQPQHF. CDR3 bases: TGCAGCGGGGGGGACAGAGATCAGCCCCAGCATTTT.

Note on this clone: Other DNA sequences in the same sample also yield this CDR3. DNA of the CDR3: TGTGCCAGCAGTTTAAGGGGACAGAACTATGGCTACACCTTC. Amino acid sequence: CASSLRGQNYGYTF. The gene calls are TRBV28 and TRBJ1-2; 7 bases align to TRBD1. CDR3 length: 14 residues. The V gene's germline CDR1 is MDHEN and CDR2 SYDVKM. V trimming: 2 bases; J trimming: 2 bases; junction bases outside the gene matches: 2.

This clone was counted at least ten times. CDR3 sequence reads: CASRDSDRVGGIQYF. CDR3 sequence (DNA): TGCGCCAGCAGAGACTCCGACAGGGTCGGGGGCATTCAGTACTTC. V usage is TRBV5-1 and J usage is TRBJ2-4; a possible D gene is TRBD1 (7 bases). Per the germline V gene, CDR1 is SGHRS and CDR2 is YFSETQ. Trimming pared 5 bases from V and 9 bases from J, leaving 21 bases between. The CDR3 sequence is 15 residues long.

This rearrangement joins TRBV4-1 to TRBJ1-2; possible D gene TRBD1, 5 bases. CDR3 length: 13 amino acids. In germline, CDR1 is MGHRA, CDR2 YSYEKL. V dropped 1 base and J dropped 8 bases, with 11 bases sitting between them. The CDR3 nucleotides are TGCGCCAGCAGCCAAGGGTTTGGGGACGGCTACACCTTC. It yields the protein CASSQGFGDGYTF.

The chain links TRBV5-1 to TRBJ1-1; the D gene is possibly TRBD1 (5 bases). Germline V gene data show CDR1 as SGHRS and CDR2 as YFSETQ. The V end was cut by 4 bases, the J end by 4 bases, with 14 bases between. This CDR3 region has 14 residues. CDR3 nucleotide sequence: TGCGCCAGCAGCCGGGGGACCGAAGGCACTGAAGCTTTCTTT. The encoded protein is CASSRGTEGTEAFF.

The chain is built from TRBV11-2 and TRBJ1-2; unclear D gene. This CDR3 has 13 amino acids. V lost 6 bases, J lost 4 bases, and 12 bases lay in between. The germline V gene has CDR1 SGHAT and CDR2 FQNNGV. The CDR3 DNA is TGTGCCAGCAGGGTACCGGGAGGCTATGGCTACACCTTC. Amino acid sequence: CASRVPGGYGYTF.

CDR3 bases: TGTGCCAGCCGGGGGGGGGCGGGAGAGCTCGTCAATGAGCAGTTCTTC. The encoded protein is CASRGGAGELVNEQFF. The chain joins TRBV27 to TRBJ2-1; 8 bases agree with TRBD2. The CDR3 is 16 residues long. Germline V lookup: CDR1 MNHEY, CDR2 SMNVEV (reference sequence). V trimming: 8 bases; J trimming: 6 bases; junction bases outside the gene matches: 15.

This CDR3 reads CASSVGQGGKVEQFF. CDR3 in DNA: TGCGCCAGCAGCGTGGGACAGGGGGGAAAGGTTGAGCAGTTCTTC. The V and J genes are TRBV5-1 and TRBJ2-1, with 11 bases identical to TRBD1. V shed 4 bases and J 9 bases; nucleotides not matched to a gene: 9. The CDR3 contains 15 residues. Germline V gene lookup returns CDR1 SGHRS and CDR2 YFSETQ.

The V call is TRBV5-1, the J call TRBJ1-1; maybe TRBD1 (5 bases). CDR1 is SGHRS and CDR2 is YFSETQ in the germline V gene. V gave up 1 base and J gave up 1 base, with 11 bases separating them. The CDR3 is 15 residues long. The CDR3 is CASSLSREWNTEAFF. Here the CDR3 DNA reads TGCGCCAGCAGCTTGAGCAGGGAATGGAACACTGAAGCTTTCTTT.

With respect to this clone: A read error may be the cause here, since a much bigger clone is one base away. The gene calls are TRBV6-5 and TRBJ2-1; TRBD2 aligns across 12 bases. From germline, CDR1 is MNHEY and CDR2 SVGAGI. The CDR3 is made up of 12 amino acids. The junction had 0 bases not matched to a gene; V was cut back by 6 bases and J by 9 bases. CDR3 in amino acids: CASRGLAGEQFF. In DNA, the CDR3 is TGTGCCAGCAGGGGACTAGCGGGTGAGCAGTTCTTC.

Turning to this clone: The sample has other DNA sequences that encode this CDR3 too. This rearrangement joins TRBV5-4 to TRBJ1-1, with D possibly TRBD1 on 5 matching bases. Per the germline V gene, CDR1 is SGHNT and CDR2 is YYREEE (reference sequence). Trimming removed 5 bases at V and 1 base at J, with 12 bases between. CDR3 length: 14 amino acids. This chain's CDR3 is CASRPGGENTEAFF. In DNA form, the CDR3 reads TGTGCCAGCAGACCCGGAGGGGAGAACACTGAAGCTTTCTTT. The variable domain in full, completed from reference TRBV5-4 and TRBJ1-1, reads ETGVTQSPTHLIKTRGQQVTLRCSSQSGHNTVSWYQQALGQGPQFIFQYYREEENGRGNFPPRFSGLQFPNYSSELNVNALELDDSALYLCASRPGGENTEAFFGQGTRLTVV.

This clone was seen a few times. The chain has TRBV25-1 and TRBJ1-3; D not certain. The CDR3 covers 14 residues. The V gene's germline CDR1 is MGHDK and CDR2 SYGVNS. Trimming took off 4 bases at V and 4 bases at J, with 11 bases between the two ends. In DNA, the CDR3 is TGTGCCAGCAGTGGTAAGGATCGGGGAAACACCATATATTTT. Protein: CASSGKDRGNTIYF. Using reference TRBV25-1 and TRBJ1-3 for the parts outside the CDR3, the full variable domain is EADIYQTPRYLVIGTGKKITLECSQTMGHDKMYWYQQDPGMELHLIHYSYGVNSTEKGDLSSESTVSRIRTEHFPLTLESARPSHTSQYLCASSGKDRGNTIYFGEGSWLTVV.

This clone was counted a single time. This chain joins TRBV28 and TRBJ1-3; D remains unclear. Trimming stripped 4 bases from V and 0 bases from J, with 7 bases between. Germline assignment: CDR1 MDHEN and CDR2 SYDVKM. The CDR3 totals 14 residues. For the CDR3, the DNA is TGTGCCAGCAGTTATGGTAGCTCTGGAAACACCATATATTTT. Its translation: CASSYGSSGNTIYF.

As DNA, the CDR3 is TGTGCTAGTGGTTTGTATGTAGGGAGTCGGACAGATACGCAGTATTTT. It is translated as CASGLYVGSRTDTQYF. The gene calls are TRBV12-5 and TRBJ2-3; possible D gene TRBD2, 5 bases. Germline CDR1 LGHNT, CDR2 FRNRAP. The CDR3 contains 16 residues. V lost 2 bases to trimming and J lost 3 bases, with 15 bases between them.

Worth noting for this clone: Other DNA variants within this sample encode the same CDR3. V and J are TRBV27 and TRBJ2-1; the D is unclear. The V gene lost 11 bases and the J gene lost 4 bases, with 9 bases spanning the gap. Germline-derived CDR1 and CDR2 are MNHEY and SMNVEV (reference sequence). The CDR3 totals 11 residues. Written as DNA, the CDR3 is TGTGCCTCGGCGAGTTACAATGAGCAGTTCTTC. As protein: CASASYNEQFF.

The J gene is TRBJ1-2, the V gene TRBV7-6, with D possibly being TRBD1 (5 bases). V was shortened by 4 bases and J by 0 bases, with 15 bases between the two germline ends. Germline V lookup: CDR1 SGHVS, CDR2 FNYEAQ. This CDR3 region has 16 residues. As DNA, the CDR3 is TGTGCCAGCAGCTCCTGGGGGGGGTCAGCTAACTATGGCTACACCTTC. It is translated as CASSSWGGSANYGYTF.

The chain combines TRBV6-5 with TRBJ2-1, with D perhaps TRBD2 (5 bases). With 7 bases removed from V and 0 bases from J, the gap between germline ends came to 13 bases. There are 15 residues in the CDR3. Per the germline V gene, CDR1 is MNHEY and CDR2 is SVGAGI. The CDR3 here is CASTNLGSSYNEQFF. The CDR3 region has the DNA TGTGCCAGCACCAACTTGGGGAGCTCCTACAATGAGCAGTTCTTC.

This clone was seen only a few times. Additional DNA sequences in this sample encode the identical CDR3. This chain joins TRBV5-1 and TRBJ2-7; 7 nucleotides line up with TRBD1. There are 13 residues in the CDR3. Germline V CDR1 and CDR2: SGHRS, YFSETQ. The V gene end was trimmed by 2 bases and the J gene end by 7 bases; junction bases not matched to a gene: 6. The CDR3 DNA reads as TGCGCCAGCAGCTTCGGACAGGTGGGGGAGCAGTACTTC. Translated: CASSFGQVGEQYF. Combining the CDR3 with reference TRBV5-1 and TRBJ2-7 gives the whole variable domain KAGVTQTPRYLIKTRGQQVTLSCSPISGHRSVSWYQQTPGQGLQFLFEYFSETQRNKGNFPGRFSGRQFSNSRSEMNVSTLELGDSALYLCASSFGQVGEQYFGPGTRLTVT.

J is TRBJ1-2 and V is TRBV5-8; unclear D gene. The CDR3 runs to 13 residues. The germline CDR1 and CDR2 sequences are SGHTS and YDEGEE. V lost 4 bases and J 6 bases, leaving 13 bases between the germline ends. The CDR3 spells CASSPQLLHGYTF. As DNA, the CDR3 is TGTGCCAGCAGCCCCCAGTTACTTCATGGCTACACCTTC.

The rearrangement uses TRBV9 and TRBJ2-2, with D perhaps TRBD2 (5 bases). The CDR3 loop spans 15 amino acids. Germline values: CDR1 SGDLS, CDR2 YYNGEE. The V gene lost 0 bases and the J gene lost 6 bases, with 12 bases spanning the gap. Here the CDR3 DNA reads TGTGCCAGCAGCGTAGGGACGGCGGGTTCCGGGGAGCTGTTTTTT. Amino acid sequence: CASSVGTAGSGELFF.

This sequence joins TRBV28 and TRBJ1-4; TRBD1 matches at 9 bases. The CDR3 has 15 amino acids. CDR1 MDHEN and CDR2 SYDVKM come from the germline V gene. With V trimmed by 3 bases and J by 5 bases, 4 bases remained unmatched. The CDR3 here is CASSFRTGVNEKLFF. Written as DNA, the CDR3 is TGTGCCAGCAGTTTCAGGACAGGGGTAAATGAAAAACTGTTTTTT.

DNA of the CDR3: TGTGCCAGCAGCCCGGAGCCGGGACACAACGAGCAGTACTTC. Amino acids: CASSPEPGHNEQYF. The chain uses TRBV5-3 and TRBJ2-7; possible D gene TRBD1, 6 bases. TRBV5-3 has ORF status, its function being uncertain. Deletions cut 8 bases from V and 5 bases from J, with 20 bases between. This CDR3 is 14 amino acids long.

The chain is built from TRBV18 and TRBJ1-4; no definite D call. Germline V gene lookup returns CDR1 KGHSH and CDR2 LQKENI. This CDR3 spans 15 amino acids. The germline V and J ends were trimmed by 6 bases and 1 base, with 12 bases remaining between them. The CDR3 DNA follows: TGTGCCAGCTCCACCGTCGCAGGAACTAATGAAAAACTGTTTTTT. As protein: CASSTVAGTNEKLFF.

The chain combines TRBV28 with TRBJ2-7; D might be TRBD2 (7 bases). Germline CDR1 MDHEN, CDR2 SYDVKM. The germline V and J ends were trimmed by 6 bases and 3 bases, with 15 bases remaining between them. The CDR3 covers 14 residues. In DNA, the CDR3 is TGTGCCAGCAGGGGGGCTAGCGGCGGCTACGAGCAGTACTTC. Protein product: CASRGASGGYEQYF.

The V call is TRBV6-1, the J call TRBJ2-7, with TRBD1 identical over 9 bases. This CDR3 has 15 residues. Trimming took 1 base from V and 1 from J; bases not matched to a gene: 2. In germline, CDR1 is MNHNS, CDR2 SASEGT. CDR3 protein: CASSEGTGASYEQYF. The DNA of the CDR3 is TGTGCCAGCAGTGAAGGGACAGGGGCTTCCTACGAGCAGTACTTC.